The entry that follows covers one TCR beta chain sequence. These data are taken from a study of blood T cells in healthy people across ages. Trimming at V came to 5 bases and at J to 2 bases, leaving 11 bases not matched to a gene. This CDR3 is 17 amino acids long. Looked up from germline, CDR1 is SGHVS and CDR2 is FQNEAQ. The authors ran a second PCR of roughly 6 to 12 cycles using a sample-barcoded 5' primer and a J-beta primer mix. TCRdb passed the 5' RACE reads through MiXCR, listing each CDR3 protein once. The sample includes 540,000 or so distinct CDR3 sequences, 40% to 55% seen only once; the top ten take under 30%.

The origin of this receptor is a man older than 75 in good health. The rearrangement links TRBV7-8 to TRBJ1-4; TRBD1 agrees at 7 bases. Sequencing was performed on blood. The CDR3 protein is CASSPYRGERTNEKLFF. The CDR3 coding sequence is TGTGCCAGCAGCCCCTACAGGGGTGAGAGGACTAATGAAAAACTGTTTTTT.